The 19 T cell receptor beta chains below all came from one sample that was sequenced in a study of T-cell memory formation after mild COVID-19 (dated by TCRdb to 2020 to 2022). To prepare the library, 5' RACE was applied. TCRdb shows the sequencer as Illumina NovaSeq 6000. The raw public reads went through TCRdb reprocessing: fastp at Q25, MiXCR clone calling, in-frame beta chains kept. Every distinct CDR3 protein forms one entry, paired with its most common genes and DNA. The sample table holds hundreds of thousands of distinct CDR3 sequences, of which about 20% were seen once. The ten largest make up roughly 9.1% of the sample. Specimen: PBMCs or a T cell subset sorted from them (not recorded which). The receptors derive from an adult woman who had mild COVID-19 (a few samples of this study predate the infection). The sample titles of this study are shuffled in the database, so cell type and time point are left out; the donor was told from shared clones.

The V and J genes are TRBV5-6 and TRBJ2-1, with 10 bases matching TRBD1. CDR3 length: 15 residues. Germline-derived CDR1 and CDR2 are SGHDT and YYEEEE. V trimming: 5 bases; J trimming: 7 bases; junction bases outside the gene matches: 9. Here the CDR3 reads CASSKRTGGLNEQFF. CDR3 in DNA: TGTGCCAGCAGTAAAAGGACAGGGGGACTGAATGAGCAGTTCTTC.

The genes are TRBV9 and TRBJ2-2; TRBD2 agrees at 8 bases. The J segment lost 5 bases and the V segment lost 2 bases, leaving 8 bases of the junction unmatched. In germline, CDR1 is SGDLS, CDR2 YYNGEE. The CDR3 extends over 16 amino acids. The CDR3 DNA reads TGTGCCAGCAGCGTCGCCGGGACTAGAGGGACCGGGGAGCTGTTTTTT. It yields the protein CASSVAGTRGTGELFF.

This clonotype was recorded a few times. The chain couples TRBV27 to TRBJ2-7, with 7 bases identical to TRBD1. Trimming took 3 bases from V and 0 from J; bases not matched to a gene: 11. Germline V gene sequence: CDR1 MNHEY, CDR2 SMNVEV (reference sequence). CDR3 length equals 17 residues. The CDR3 region is CASSLGRTGYSSYEQYF. The CDR3 DNA reads as TGTGCCAGCAGTTTGGGACGGACAGGATATTCCTCCTACGAGCAGTACTTC.

This chain links TRBV27 with TRBJ2-7; 9 nucleotides agree with TRBD1. Germline V gives CDR1 MNHEY, CDR2 SMNVEV (reference sequence). The J segment lost 6 bases and the V segment lost 6 bases, leaving 12 bases of the junction unmatched. The length of the CDR3 is 15 residues. The CDR3 region is CASSRTGDGYGEQYF. The DNA for the CDR3 is TGTGCCAGCAGCCGGACAGGGGACGGGTATGGCGAGCAGTACTTC.

The chain has TRBV21-1 and TRBJ2-1; the D segment call TRBD1 is taken from the table without a DNA check. TRBV21-1 is noted as a pseudogene. The CDR3 runs to 16 residues. CDR3 sequence: CASSKRTSVQGDEQFF. The CDR3 DNA sequence: TGTGCCAGCAGCAAGCGAACTTCCGTACAGGGGGATGAGCAGTTCTTC.

At least ten counts were recorded for this clonotype. The V and J genes are TRBV6-5 and TRBJ1-4; D possibly corresponds to TRBD1 (6 bases). Deletions cut 4 bases from V and 0 bases from J, with 6 bases between. This CDR3 contains 14 residues. The germline V gene encodes CDR1 MNHEY and CDR2 SVGAGI. The CDR3 here is CASSSGATNEKLFF. DNA for the CDR3: TGTGCCAGCAGTTCAGGGGCAACTAATGAAAAACTGTTTTTT.

This clonotype was recorded at least ten times. This rearrangement joins TRBV5-1 to TRBJ2-2; maybe TRBD1 (6 bases). The germline CDR1 and CDR2 sequences are SGHRS and YFSETQ. V was pared by 0 bases and J by 5 bases, with 8 bases between. This CDR3 is built from 14 residues. The CDR3 here is CASSLDRETGELFF. The CDR3 DNA reads TGCGCCAGCAGCTTGGACAGGGAAACCGGGGAGCTGTTTTTT.

This clonotype appeared a few times. This rearrangement joins TRBV7-3 to TRBJ1-2, with 7 nucleotides matching TRBD1. The CDR3 is 15 amino acids. Per the germline V gene, CDR1 is SGHTA and CDR2 is FQGTGA. The junction had 4 bases not matched to a gene; V was cut back by 1 base and J by 2 bases. Here the CDR3 reads CASSLNQGGNYGYTF. CDR3 nucleotides: TGTGCCAGCAGCTTAAACCAGGGGGGGAACTATGGCTACACCTTC.

This clonotype was recorded a few times. The J gene is TRBJ2-1, the V gene TRBV5-1, with D unclear. Trimming pared 0 bases from V and 3 bases from J, leaving 4 bases between. This CDR3 is 13 amino acids long. Germline assignment: CDR1 SGHRS and CDR2 YFSETQ. In DNA, the CDR3 is TGCGCCAGCAGCTTGGTATACTACAATGAGCAGTTCTTC. Translated: CASSLVYYNEQFF.

The chain has TRBV7-2 and TRBJ1-5; no firm D call. The CDR3 spans 14 residues. The germline V and J ends were trimmed by 2 bases and 5 bases, with 10 bases remaining between them. Per the germline V gene, CDR1 is SGHTA and CDR2 is FQGNSA. The DNA of the CDR3 is TGTGCCAGCAGCTTAAACTCCCCATATCAGCCCCAGCATTTT. Protein: CASSLNSPYQPQHF.

This clonotype was recorded a few times. The chain uses TRBV5-1 and TRBJ1-4, with 7 bases that match TRBD1. CDR3 length: 15 amino acids. The V segment lost 0 bases and the J segment 8 bases; nucleotides outside the gene matches: 7. Germline values: CDR1 SGHRS, CDR2 YFSETQ. CDR3 DNA: TGCGCCAGCAGCTTGGAGACAGGGATAGGCGAAAAACTGTTTTTT. It is translated as CASSLETGIGEKLFF.

In its sample, this clonotype was seen a few times. The chain employs TRBV27 and TRBJ2-2, with TRBD1 as a possible D gene (6 bases). V lost 5 bases and J 4 bases, leaving 11 bases between the germline ends. CDR3 length: 14 amino acids. The V gene's germline CDR1 is MNHEY and CDR2 SMNVEV (reference sequence). The CDR3 DNA follows: TGTGCCAGCAGTCCAAGGGACATCACCGGGGAGCTGTTTTTT. Residues: CASSPRDITGELFF.

There are a few counts of this clonotype. The chain carries TRBV7-9 and TRBJ2-1; TRBD2 agrees at 10 bases. Germline CDR1 reads SEHNR; CDR2 reads FQNEAQ (reference sequence). This CDR3 contains 15 residues. Germline trimming cut 5 bases from V and 3 bases from J; bases unmatched to any gene: 4. CDR3: CASSTGLAYYNEQFF. The CDR3 DNA is TGTGCCAGCAGCACGGGACTAGCGTACTACAATGAGCAGTTCTTC.

This clonotype came up a few times. This chain joins TRBV5-8 and TRBJ2-5, with 7 positions matching TRBD1. Losses at the gene ends were 5 bases for V and 2 bases for J; bases not matched to a gene: 3. The CDR3 runs 13 residues. Germline lookup yields CDR1 SGHTS and CDR2 YDEGEE. The CDR3 protein is CASSMGQQETQYF. CDR3 coding DNA: TGTGCCAGCAGTATGGGACAGCAAGAGACCCAGTACTTC.

Only a few counts were recorded for this clonotype. This chain joins TRBV5-1 and TRBJ2-3; D gene ambiguous. CDR3 length: 16 amino acids. V was clipped by 0 bases and J by 2 bases, with 13 bases between them. Germline-derived CDR1 and CDR2 are SGHRS and YFSETQ. CDR3 nucleotides: TGCGCCAGCAGCTTGGAACCAACCCCTTACACAGATACGCAGTATTTT. It codes for CASSLEPTPYTDTQYF.

The rearrangement links TRBV30 to TRBJ2-7; 10 bases are a match to TRBD1. Germline V gene data show CDR1 as GTSNPN and CDR2 as SVGIG (reference sequence). This CDR3 region has 15 residues. Trimming cost V 2 bases and J 4 bases; bases outside gene matches: 8. Here the CDR3 DNA reads TGTGCCTGGAGTCACGGGACAGGGGAAAAATACGAGCAGTACTTC. Translation gives CAWSHGTGEKYEQYF.

In its sample, this clonotype was seen a few times. This rearrangement joins TRBV5-4 to TRBJ1-2; the match to TRBD1 covers 9 bases. The CDR3 has 15 residues. Trimming removed 4 bases from V and 4 bases from J; junction bases left unmatched: 8. The germline gives CDR1 SGHNT, CDR2 YYREEE (reference sequence). This CDR3 reads CASSATGTGTYGYTF. CDR3 sequence (DNA): TGTGCCAGCAGCGCCACCGGGACAGGGACCTATGGCTACACCTTC. Complete variable domain (other parts from reference TRBV5-4 and TRBJ1-2): ETGVTQSPTHLIKTRGQQVTLRCSSQSGHNTVSWYQQALGQGPQFIFQYYREEENGRGNFPPRFSGLQFPNYSSELNVNALELDDSALYLCASSATGTGTYGYTFGSGTRLTVV.

This clonotype has a handful of counts. V usage is TRBV4-2 and J usage is TRBJ2-1; 14 bases match TRBD2. CDR1 LGHNA and CDR2 YNFKEQ come from the germline V gene. This CDR3 region has 15 residues. Trimming removed 4 bases from V and 9 bases from J; junction bases left unmatched: 5. The CDR3 DNA reads as TGTGCCAGCAGCCTAGGGACTAGCGGGAGTCGTGAGCAGTTCTTC. It yields the protein CASSLGTSGSREQFF.

This clonotype was recorded a few times. This sequence joins TRBV7-6 and TRBJ1-4, with 9 bases fitting TRBD1. CDR3 length equals 18 residues. Germline assignment: CDR1 SGHVS and CDR2 FNYEAQ. V dropped 1 base and J dropped 7; count of bases not matched to a gene: 13. CDR3 residues: CASSLVGTGTLGVEKLFF. In DNA, the CDR3 is TGTGCCAGCAGCTTAGTAGGGACAGGGACCCTCGGAGTTGAAAAACTGTTTTTT.